Included here is one TCR beta chain sequence, with context. The antigen remains unidentified. The sample belongs to a study of T cells in Graves' hyperthyroidism and ophthalmopathy. Study-wide results and caveats: Most thyroid clonotypes expanded above 0.001 appeared in blood too. Ophthalmopathy got predicted by the model a median around 6.6 months before its onset. Ophthalmopathy stood apart from stable hyperthyroidism in a 13 V-J model.

Trimming cost V 4 bases and J 4 bases, with 4 bases left between them. The CDR3 loop spans 12 amino acids. The germline V gene has CDR1 LNHNV and CDR2 YYDKDF (reference sequence). The CDR3 regions of TCR beta were amplified from RNA transcripts. First-round RT-PCR targeting the TCR CDR3 was performed with the HTBI primer set. Each CDR3 protein gets one entry after TCRdb re-called the multiplex PCR reads with MiXCR. The table records approximately 700,000 distinct CDR3 sequences, less than 45% of them present only once. Clinical symptoms, serum thyroxine and TRAb, thyroid ultrasound and orbital computed tomography were used for the diagnoses.

This receptor was taken from an adult man with Graves' disease, either hyperthyroidism or ophthalmopathy (not recorded which). This sequence joins TRBV15 and TRBJ2-2; D unclear. Input material: peripheral blood or thyroid tissue (not recorded which). The CDR3 nucleotides read TGTGCCACCAGCACGTCCACCGGGGAGCTGTTTTTT. This gives the protein CATSTSTGELFF.